The 11 T cell receptor beta chains below come from one sample, sequenced in a study of shared clonotypes between healthy human individuals. The method was immunoSEQ multiplex PCR; TCRdb's version includes in-frame clones alone and lacks a portion of them. This sample has around 2.1 million clones, with approximately 95% found just once. Source material: naive CD4+ T cells sorted from blood. The subset is: CD45RA+ positively selected. The receptor set was obtained from a man between 18 and 29 years old in good health.

The V and J genes are TRBV6-5 and TRBJ2-5, with no clear D. V dropped 2 bases and J dropped 4 bases, with 11 bases sitting between them. Germline V gene sequence: CDR1 MNHEY, CDR2 SVGAGI. The CDR3 consists of 14 residues. CDR3 sequence reads: CASSYGTIAETQYF. The CDR3 bases are TGTGCCAGCAGTTACGGTACCATTGCAGAGACCCAGTACTTC.

The chain recombines TRBV11-2 with TRBJ2-2; 10 bases fit TRBD1. The junction had 6 bases not matched to a gene; V was cut back by 5 bases and J by 6 bases. In germline, CDR1 is SGHAT, CDR2 FQNNGV. The CDR3 covers 15 residues. DNA of the CDR3: TGTGCCAGCAGCCTAGGGACAGGGGTTGCCGGGGAGCTGTTTTTT. Encoded protein: CASSLGTGVAGELFF.

The rearrangement uses TRBV5-1 and TRBJ1-1; 7 bases align to TRBD1. This CDR3 has 13 residues. V was clipped by 2 bases and J by 7 bases; unmatched bases: 5. Germline CDR1 and CDR2: SGHRS and YFSETQ. The CDR3 DNA reads as TGCGCCAGCAGCTTTCTACAGGGGAGTGAAGCTTTCTTT. Protein: CASSFLQGSEAFF.

The chain recombines TRBV7-2 with TRBJ2-5, with D perhaps TRBD1 (5 bases). The germline gives CDR1 SGHTA, CDR2 FQGNSA. This CDR3 is 13 amino acids long. V was clipped by 9 bases and J by 2 bases, with 13 bases between them. Here the CDR3 DNA reads TGTGCCAGTGGGGCACGGATTCAAGAGACCCAGTACTTC. It codes for CASGARIQETQYF. Variable domain in full (rest from reference TRBV7-2 and TRBJ2-5): GAGVSQSPSNKVTEKGKDVELRCDPISGHTALYWYRQSLGQGLEFLIYFQGNSAPDKSGLPSDRFSAERTGGSVSTLTIQRTQQEDSAVYLCASGARIQETQYFGPGTRLLVL.

The chain links TRBV5-4 to TRBJ2-7; D may be TRBD2 (5 bases). The V end was cut by 0 bases, the J end by 2 bases, with 21 bases between. The CDR3 contains 18 residues. Germline V gene sequence: CDR1 SGHNT, CDR2 YYREEE (reference sequence). The CDR3 region is CASSLAGRASRGPYEQYF. The CDR3 nucleotides are TGTGCCAGCAGCTTGGCCGGCCGTGCCTCCCGAGGGCCCTACGAGCAGTACTTC.

CDR3 amino acids: CATRGVAGNTIYF. DNA for the CDR3: TGTGCCACCAGGGGAGTGGCTGGAAACACCATATATTTT. The chain joins TRBV6-1 to TRBJ1-3, with D possibly matching TRBD1 (6 bases). The ends were cut back, 10 bases at V and 2 bases at J, with 12 bases in the middle. CDR3 length: 13 amino acids. Germline CDR1 MNHNS, CDR2 SASEGT.

Details on this clone: A read error may produce the germline difference seen at one junction end. This rearrangement joins TRBV13 to TRBJ2-7; 7 nucleotides agree with TRBD1. The CDR3 is 14 amino acids. Germline assignment: CDR1 PRHDT and CDR2 FYEKMQ (reference sequence). The CDR3 region is CASSSPGQSFLPSF. The CDR3 coding sequence is TGTGCCAGCAGCTCACCGGGACAGTCCTTTCTACCCTCATTC.

CDR3 residues: CASSPWAGENTEAFF. CDR3 coding DNA: TGTGCCAGCTCACCCTGGGCAGGGGAGAACACTGAAGCTTTCTTT. The V and J genes are TRBV18 and TRBJ1-1; D is perhaps TRBD1 (6 bases). Germline V gives CDR1 KGHSH, CDR2 LQKENI. The CDR3 runs 15 residues. Trimming took 3 bases from V and 1 from J, leaving 12 bases between them.

The V and J genes are TRBV7-3 and TRBJ2-3; no clear D gene. Trimming stripped 0 bases from V and 6 bases from J, with 16 bases between. CDR1 and CDR2 from the germline V gene are SGHTA and FQGTGA. The CDR3 covers 16 residues. Written as DNA, the CDR3 is TGTGCCAGCAGCTTAACGTCGTTCAGGAAATGGGATACGCAGTATTTT. It encodes CASSLTSFRKWDTQYF.

The V call is TRBV6-4, the J call TRBJ1-4, with unresolved D. The V gene lost 5 bases and the J gene lost 8 bases, with 9 bases spanning the gap. CDR3 length: 12 residues. Germline V gene sequence: CDR1 MRHNA, CDR2 SNTAGT. The CDR3 coding sequence is TGTGCCAGCAGTCCTGGTGGAGAAAAACTGTTTTTT. This gives the protein CASSPGGEKLFF.

The rearrangement links TRBV10-1 to TRBJ2-1; D remains ambiguous. CDR3 length equals 19 residues. V was clipped by 0 bases and J by 3 bases, with 21 bases between them. Germline V gives CDR1 WNHNN, CDR2 SYGVQD (reference sequence). CDR3 region: CASSESRPESRFGYNEQFF. The CDR3 bases are TGCGCCAGCAGTGAGTCAAGGCCGGAGAGTCGGTTCGGCTACAATGAGCAGTTCTTC.